The T cell receptor (beta chain) described here comes from a study of T cell responses to AZD1222 COVID-19 vaccine. Trimming shortened V by 3 bases and J by 0 bases, and 6 bases separated the two germline ends. Germline V gene lookup returns CDR1 SGHAT and CDR2 FQNNGV. The length of the CDR3 is 14 residues. Generated by immunoSEQ multiplex PCR, the TCRdb table keeps only in-frame clones and is missing some. This sample has 100,000 to 140,000 clones, with approximately 88% found just once. The input for sequencing was peripheral blood, taken on day 0 of AZD1222 vaccination. The V call is TRBV11-2, the J call TRBJ2-1; no reliable D call. The origin of this receptor is an adult in good health. This chain's CDR3 is CASSLGPSYNEQFF. In nucleotides, the CDR3 is TGTGCCAGCAGCTTGGGCCCCTCCTACAATGAGCAGTTCTTC.